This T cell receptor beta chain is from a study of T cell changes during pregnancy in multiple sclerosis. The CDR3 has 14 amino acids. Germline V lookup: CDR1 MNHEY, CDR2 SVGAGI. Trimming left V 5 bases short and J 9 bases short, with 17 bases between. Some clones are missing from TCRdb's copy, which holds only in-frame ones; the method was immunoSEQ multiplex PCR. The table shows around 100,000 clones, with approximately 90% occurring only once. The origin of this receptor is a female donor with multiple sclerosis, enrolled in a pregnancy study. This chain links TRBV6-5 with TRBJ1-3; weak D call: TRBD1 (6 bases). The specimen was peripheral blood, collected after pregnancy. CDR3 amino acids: CASSRTVTSGTIYF. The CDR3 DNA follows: TGTGCCAGCAGTCGGACAGTTACGAGCGGCACCATATATTTT.